Listed below are T cell receptor beta chains from one sample, sequenced in a study of T cell responses to AZD1222 COVID-19 vaccine. Data came from immunoSEQ multiplex PCR; TCRdb stores just in-frame clones and leaves some out. The table records 100,000 to 150,000 clones, approximately 88% of them present only once. The material sequenced was peripheral blood, taken on day 0 of AZD1222 vaccination. All receptors derive from an adult in good health. Both conserved end residues are part of each CDR3. A D gene is named only where the DNA matches it firmly. Rows give clone size only sometimes, using once, few, many, or a class for an expanded clone.

v_call	j_call	d_call	clone_size	cdr3_nt	cdr3_aa
TRBV6-2/TRBV6-3	TRBJ1-6	TRBD1	-	TGTGCCAGCAGTACTAGCCGGGACAGGCATCCGACCCTCCACTTT	CASSTSRDRHPTLHF
TRBV5-4	TRBJ2-5	TRBD1	-	TGTGCCAGCAGCCCATCAGGGGGCGATAGGGAGACCCAGTACTTC	CASSPSGGDRETQYF
TRBV3-1/TRBV3-2	TRBJ2-3	TRBD2	-	TGTGCCAGCAGCCAAGATAGGGGGACTAGCGGTCGCACAGATACGCAGTATTTT	CASSQDRGTSGRTDTQYF
TRBV12-3/TRBV12-4	TRBJ1-2	-	-	TGTGCCAGCAGTTTGAAGCCCTCCTATGGCTACACCTTC	CASSLKPSYGYTF
TRBV19	TRBJ1-1	-	-	TGTGCCAGTAGACAGGCGTGGAACACTGAAGCTTTCTTT	CASRQAWNTEAFF
TRBV2	TRBJ2-3	-	few	TGTGCCAGCAGTGAAGTCGGCAGACAAGATACGCAGTATTTT	CASSEVGRQDTQYF
TRBV7-2	TRBJ1-4	TRBD1	once	TGTGCCAGCAGCTTAGGGACAGGGGGGGAAAAACTGTTTTTT	CASSLGTGGEKLFF
TRBV4-2	TRBJ2-3	TRBD2	-	TGTGCCAGCAGCCAAGATACGGCTAGCGGGAGGCGTACGCAGTATTTT	CASSQDTASGRRTQYF
TRBV19	TRBJ1-4	TRBD1	-	TGTGCCAGTATGGGACAGGGCACTAATGAAAAACTGTTTTTT	CASMGQGTNEKLFF
TRBV2	TRBJ1-5	-	-	TGTGCCAGCAAGGATAAACAGGGAAGGAGCAATCAGCCCCAGCATTTT	CASKDKQGRSNQPQHF
TRBV10-2	TRBJ2-1	TRBD2	few	TGCGCCAGCAGTGAGCAGGGGACTAGCGGGACCTACAATGAGCAGTTCTTC	CASSEQGTSGTYNEQFF
TRBV28	TRBJ2-2	-	once	TGTGCCAGCAGTTCCCCGGGCCTCAGGGTAGCGGCAACCGGGGAGCTGTTTTTT	CASSSPGLRVAATGELFF
TRBV2	TRBJ2-3	-	-	TGTGCCAGCAGTGAAGAGTGGGTTACAGATACGCAGTATTTT	CASSEEWVTDTQYF
TRBV18	TRBJ2-7	TRBD2	-	TGTGCCAGCTCCCGGGGGGAGATGACCTACGAGCAGTACTTC	CASSRGEMTYEQYF
TRBV4-1	TRBJ2-7	-	-	TGCGCCAGCAGCCAAGAGGGGCCCCTAGACCCCTACGAGCAGTACTTC	CASSQEGPLDPYEQYF
TRBV28	TRBJ1-5	-	-	TGTGCCAGCAGTTCTATTGATCAGCCCCAGCATTTT	CASSSIDQPQHF
TRBV27	TRBJ2-7	-	-	TGTGCCAGCAGTTCCCATGGGCTCCCCTACGAGCAGTACTTC	CASSSHGLPYEQYF
TRBV6-5	TRBJ2-3	-	-	TGTGCCAGCAGGGGGGGATCTGGAATAGCAGATACGCAGTATTTT	CASRGGSGIADTQYF
TRBV5-5	TRBJ2-7	TRBD1	-	TGTGCCAGCGGACGGGACAGATCATCCTACGAGCAGTACTTC	CASGRDRSSYEQYF
TRBV19	TRBJ1-2	-	-	TGTGCCAGTAGCCCGGGCGTCGATGGCTACACCTTC	CASSPGVDGYTF
TRBV19	TRBJ1-1	TRBD1	-	TGTGCCAGTAGTATTGGACAGGGGTACACTGAAGCTTTCTTT	CASSIGQGYTEAFF
TRBV7-2	TRBJ2-5	-	-	TGTGCCAGCAACCCACCGGGACACCAGTACCAAGAGACCCAGTACTTC	CASNPPGHQYQETQYF
TRBV6-1	TRBJ2-7	TRBD1	-	TGTGCCAGCAGTGAAAGAGGAGCAGGGGGTCTTGGGCGGTACTTC	CASSERGAGGLGRYF
TRBV4-2	TRBJ2-7	TRBD1	-	TGTGCCAGCAGCCAAGATTTCGGGGACAGGGGGTCCTACGAGCAGTACTTC	CASSQDFGDRGSYEQYF
TRBV16	TRBJ2-1	TRBD1	-	TGTGCCAGCAGCCAAGGGAAAGGGACAGGCTCCTACAATGAGCAGTTCTTC	CASSQGKGTGSYNEQFF
TRBV6-2/TRBV6-3	TRBJ1-1	-	many	TGTGCCAGCAGTCCCCCATACACTGAAGCTTTCTTT	CASSPPYTEAFF
TRBV7-2	TRBJ1-6	-	once	TGTGCCAGCAGCCTCCTAGATATCGGTTCACCCCTCCACTTT	CASSLLDIGSPLHF
TRBV10-3	TRBJ2-5	-	few	TGTGCCACAGGGCCAGAGGTGGAGACCCAGTACTTC	CATGPEVETQYF
TRBV12-3/TRBV12-4	TRBJ1-2	-	-	TGTGCCAGCAGTCTAGCTTCGCGTGGCTACACCTTC	CASSLASRGYTF
TRBV6-4	TRBJ2-1	TRBD2	-	TGTGCCAGCAGTGGACTAGCGGGAGTCGGCAATGAGCAGTTCTTC	CASSGLAGVGNEQFF
TRBV25-1	TRBJ2-6	-	-	TGTGCCAGCAGTGTCAGCTCTGGGGCCAACGTCCTGACTTTC	CASSVSSGANVLTF
TRBV7-9	TRBJ2-5	TRBD1	once	TGTGCCAGCAGCCCAGGGACAGAAGAGACCCAGTACTTC	CASSPGTEETQYF
TRBV29-1	TRBJ1-5	-	-	TGCAGCGTTGAACGTGGGGTAGGTCAGCCCCAGCATTTT	CSVERGVGQPQHF
TRBV19	TRBJ1-1	-	once	TGTGCCAGTAGATCCGCGAGGAATACCCTGAACACTGAAGCTTTCTTT	CASRSARNTLNTEAFF
TRBV6-1	TRBJ1-2	-	-	TGTGCCAGCAGTGAATTGTTAGGATGGGGTTATGGCTACACCTTC	CASSELLGWGYGYTF
TRBV29-1	TRBJ1-2	-	-	TGCAGCGTTGAACCGGCGCTTCGTTCATATGGCTACACCTTC	CSVEPALRSYGYTF
TRBV5-1	TRBJ2-2	-	once	TGCGCCAGCAGCTTGTTAGGTCCCACCGGGGAGCTGTTTTTT	CASSLLGPTGELFF